This TCR beta chain was sequenced in a study of control samples from healthy donors and cancer patients. Here immunoSEQ multiplex PCR was the method, and the copy in TCRdb shows in-frame clones only, minus some. The sample includes approximately 93,000 clones, roughly nine tenths of them seen just once. The CDR3 covers 13 residues. Germline V gives CDR1 SQVTM, CDR2 ANQGSEA. Trimming took off 3 bases at V and 3 bases at J, with 11 bases between the two ends. The genes are TRBV29-1 and TRBJ1-2, with D possibly being TRBD1 (6 bases). The receptor was derived from a woman aged 45 to 65 with colorectal cancer. The sample taken for sequencing was PBMCs. CDR3 in DNA: TGCAGCGTTGACCAGGGGTATTACTATGGCTACACCTTC. It translates to CSVDQGYYYGYTF.